The 15 T cell receptor beta chains listed next were all sequenced from one sample in a study of shared clonotypes between healthy human individuals. Measured with immunoSEQ multiplex PCR; TCRdb has only the in-frame clones, and not every one. The table shows some 1.4 million clones, with over 95% occurring only once. Sequencing was performed on naive CD4+ T cells sorted from blood. Specified subset: CD45RA+ positively selected. These receptor sequences come from a man aged 25 to 40 in good health.

The gene calls are TRBV28 and TRBJ2-2; perhaps TRBD1 as D (6 bases). V lost 3 bases and J 9 bases, leaving 14 bases between the germline ends. CDR3 length equals 14 residues. CDR1 and CDR2 from the germline V gene are MDHEN and SYDVKM. CDR3 in amino acids: CASSFKGHLRELFF. The CDR3 DNA follows: TGTGCCAGCAGTTTTAAGGGACACCTCCGGGAGCTGTTTTTT.

The chain joins TRBV7-2 to TRBJ1-5; TRBD1 might be the D (5 bases). The CDR3 runs 14 residues. V lost 5 bases to trimming and J lost 5 bases, with 13 bases between them. Per germline, CDR1 SGHTA and CDR2 FQGNSA. Here the CDR3 reads CASSLGRVDQPQHF. Here the CDR3 DNA reads TGTGCCAGCAGCCTCGGCAGGGTCGATCAGCCCCAGCATTTT.

This sequence joins TRBV4-1 and TRBJ2-2; 7 bases are a match to TRBD2. The CDR3 has 17 residues. Germline-derived CDR1 and CDR2 are MGHRA and YSYEKL. J gave up 3 bases and V 3 bases, and 10 bases lay outside the gene matches. CDR3 in DNA: TGCGCCAGCAGCCATGCACCCGGGAGGTCCTACACCGGGGAGCTGTTTTTT. Translating gives CASSHAPGRSYTGELFF.

In regard to this clone: The junction shows a germline mismatch at one end, possibly a read error. CDR3 coding DNA: TGTGCCAGCAGCTTGTTACGACAGGGGGCGTCCAACTTC. Translation gives CASSLLRQGASNF. The rearrangement links TRBV5-6 to TRBJ2-5; 10 nucleotides align to TRBD1. The germline V gene encodes CDR1 SGHDT and CDR2 YYEEEE. The CDR3 has 13 amino acids.

The chain couples TRBV4-2 to TRBJ2-7, with D possibly matching TRBD2 (6 bases). This CDR3 comprises 14 residues. Between the trimmed V and J ends, which lost 0 bases and 6 bases, there was a span of 12 bases. Germline V gene data show CDR1 as LGHNA and CDR2 as YNFKEQ. In DNA, the CDR3 is TGTGCCAGCAGCCAAGAATGGGACTTGTCCGAGCAGTACTTC. This sequence encodes CASSQEWDLSEQYF.

The chain employs TRBV2 and TRBJ2-3, with unresolved D. V dropped 10 bases and J dropped 5 bases, with 13 bases sitting between them. The germline gives CDR1 SNHLY, CDR2 FYNNEI. This CDR3 contains 12 residues. The CDR3 DNA sequence: TGTGCCACCGCATTTGGCAGAGATACGCAGTATTTT. It is translated as CATAFGRDTQYF.

V gene TRBV5-1 combines with J gene TRBJ2-1, with 11 bases aligning to TRBD2. Trimming removed 4 bases from V and 2 bases from J; junction bases left unmatched: 5. The CDR3 sequence is 16 residues long. The germline CDR1 and CDR2 sequences are SGHRS and YFSETQ. The CDR3 loop is CASSQQTSGTYNEQFF. CDR3 nucleotides: TGCGCCAGCAGCCAACAGACTAGCGGGACCTACAATGAGCAGTTCTTC.

This clone appeared a single time. The V and J genes are TRBV14 and TRBJ2-3; D remains unclear. Trimming shortened V by 4 bases and J by 0 bases, and 11 bases separated the two germline ends. CDR1 is SGHDN, CDR2 FVKESK, per germline. This CDR3 contains 15 residues. The chain's CDR3 is CASSRWPPSTDTQYF. DNA for the CDR3: TGTGCCAGCAGCCGGTGGCCCCCTAGCACAGATACGCAGTATTTT.

The genes are TRBV18 and TRBJ2-1; D remains unclear. V gave up 2 bases and J gave up 8 bases, with 7 bases separating them. The germline gives CDR1 KGHSH, CDR2 LQKENI. The CDR3 is made up of 12 amino acids. The DNA for the CDR3 is TGTGCCAGCTCACCAATCGGAGATGAGCAGTTCTTC. Its translation: CASSPIGDEQFF.

As regards this clone: The sample has other DNA sequences that encode this CDR3 too. The chain has TRBV11-2 and TRBJ2-1; D gene unclear. V gave up 4 bases and J gave up 5 bases, with 9 bases separating them. Germline V lookup: CDR1 SGHAT, CDR2 FQNNGV. CDR3 length: 13 residues. CDR3 DNA: TGTGCCAGCAGCTCCGGTCTAGACAATGAGCAGTTCTTC. It specifies CASSSGLDNEQFF.

The CDR3: CASSLSTGAYNEQFF. CDR3 in DNA: TGCGCCAGCAGCTTGTCAACAGGGGCCTACAATGAGCAGTTCTTC. This sequence joins TRBV5-1 and TRBJ2-1; 7 nucleotides align to TRBD1. After removal of 1 base from V and 2 bases from J, the junction contained 3 bases not matched to a gene. Germline lookup yields CDR1 SGHRS and CDR2 YFSETQ. The CDR3 is 15 residues long.

In the case of this clone: Other DNA variants within this sample encode the same CDR3. The rearrangement links TRBV5-1 to TRBJ2-3; D perhaps matches TRBD2 (7 bases). Germline assignment: CDR1 SGHRS and CDR2 YFSETQ. The length of the CDR3 is 15 residues. The V end lost 2 bases, the J end lost 2 bases, and 12 bases lay between the germline ends. For the CDR3, the DNA is TGCGCCAGCAGCTTCGCGGGGGCTTCCACAGATACGCAGTATTTT. Protein: CASSFAGASTDTQYF.

V usage is TRBV6-1 and J usage is TRBJ2-1; TRBD2 matches 10 bases. The V gene's germline CDR1 is MNHNS and CDR2 SASEGT. The CDR3 contains 14 residues. The V and J ends lost 5 bases and 7 bases, in that order; junction bases with no gene match: 5. This CDR3 is CASSTSGRGNEQFF. CDR3 sequence (DNA): TGTGCCAGCAGTACAAGCGGGAGGGGGAATGAGCAGTTCTTC.

The chain is built from TRBV18 and TRBJ2-3; D gene unclear. Per the germline V gene, CDR1 is KGHSH and CDR2 is LQKENI. The CDR3 has 14 residues. Trimming left V 0 bases short and J 1 base short, with 5 bases between. CDR3 nucleotide sequence: TGTGCCAGCTCACCACCCTCTCGCACAGATACGCAGTATTTT. The encoded protein is CASSPPSRTDTQYF.

V usage is TRBV27 and J usage is TRBJ2-3; D unresolved. Trimming removed 2 bases at V and 4 bases at J, with 19 bases between. The CDR3 extends over 17 amino acids. Per the germline V gene, CDR1 is MNHEY and CDR2 is SMNVEV (reference sequence). The CDR3, as DNA: TGTGCCAGCAGTTTACTCCCTTTAAGGGAATCGGCAGATACGCAGTATTTT. It yields the protein CASSLLPLRESADTQYF.